Included here is one T cell receptor beta chain sequence, with context. This sample is part of a study of blood T cell repertoires in COVID-19. Between the trimmed V and J ends, which lost 6 bases and 1 base, there was a span of 15 bases. This CDR3 region has 15 residues. Per germline, CDR1 MDHEN and CDR2 SYDVKM. Profiling relied on immunoSEQ multiplex PCR, and the TCRdb table lists in-frame clones only, not all of them. The table includes about 320,000 clones, 88% detected once. Enrollment of patients from Seattle took place during active infection, with longitudinal follow-up. The chain joins TRBV28 to TRBJ1-1; D may be TRBD1 (6 bases). The source material was peripheral blood. The TCR sequence derives from a woman in her twenties or thirties with COVID-19, enrolled during active disease. This CDR3 reads CASRSVGQTNTEAFF. The CDR3 bases are TGTGCCAGCAGATCCGTTGGACAGACGAACACTGAAGCTTTCTTT. Full variable domain (outside the CDR3, taken from reference TRBV28 and TRBJ1-1): DVKVTQSSRYLVKRTGEKVFLECVQDMDHENMFWYRQDPGLGLRLIYFSYDVKMKEKGDIPEGYSVSREKKERFSLILESASTNQTSMYLCASRSVGQTNTEAFFGQGTRLTVV.